Each of the 11 T cell receptor beta chains below was sequenced from the same sample in a study of glioma-infiltrating T cells. The iRepertoire nested amplicon-rescue multiplex PCR amplified TCR alpha and beta CDR3s from RNA. TCRdb used MiXCR to reprocess the multiplex PCR reads, holding one entry per CDR3 protein. Of 150,000 to 200,000 distinct CDR3 sequences in the sample, under 55% were seen once. Input material: glioma tissue, nonneoplastic brain tissue, or PBMCs (not recorded which). These receptors came from a human donor with low-grade glioma or glioblastoma, undergoing nonglioma brain surgery, or in good health (not recorded which).

V and J are TRBV12-3 or TRBV12-4 and TRBJ1-2, with D possibly matching TRBD1 (6 bases). The CDR3 runs 14 residues. V was shortened by 0 bases and J by 4 bases, with 9 bases between the two germline ends. The DNA of the CDR3 is TGTGCCAGCAGTTTAGCAGGGGGGAGCTATGGCTACACCTTC. Its protein is CASSLAGGSYGYTF.

As to this clonotype: The conserved phenylalanine or tryptophan normally closing the CDR3 is absent here, so this likely arose from a read error. The DNA is omitted, as the CDR3 cannot be located on it reliably, and the CDR3 follows TCRdb's listing. The rearrangement joins TRBV27 to TRBJ1-1; the D call TRBD1 from the table was never checked on the DNA. A total of 12 residues make up the CDR3, ends included. Germline V gene lookup returns CDR1 MNHEY and CDR2 SMNVEV (reference sequence). CDR3 in amino acids: CASSEVGTREKL.

The genes are TRBV12-3 or TRBV12-4 and TRBJ2-7; D might be TRBD2 (6 bases). V gave up 7 bases and J gave up 6 bases, with 16 bases separating them. CDR3 length: 13 residues. The CDR3 sequence is CASINLLASEQYF. DNA for the CDR3: TGTGCCAGCATTAACCTACTAGCCAGCGAGCAGTACTTC.

With respect to this clonotype: A read error may explain this, as a much larger clone is one base away. This chain links TRBV20-1 with TRBJ2-7, with 10 nucleotides matching TRBD2. The CDR3 totals 14 residues. Germline V gene lookup returns CDR1 DFQATT and CDR2 SNEGSKA (reference sequence). The CDR3 loop is CSATLSGRPYVQYF. The DNA for the CDR3 is TGCAGTGCTACCCTTAGCGGGAGGCCCTACGTGCAGTACTTC.

With regard to this clonotype: The junction shows a germline mismatch at one end, possibly a read error. The chain couples TRBV27 to TRBJ2-1; D is unclear. This CDR3 contains 11 residues. Germline CDR1 reads MNHEY; CDR2 reads SMNVEV (reference sequence). CDR3 protein: CASSFIYEKFF. The CDR3, as DNA: TGTGCCAGCAGTTTTATATATGAGAAGTTCTTC.

V is TRBV5-1 and J is TRBJ2-3; TRBD2 might be the D (6 bases). The CDR3 runs to 17 residues. Per germline, CDR1 SGHRS and CDR2 YFSETQ. V was pared by 0 bases and J by 5 bases, with 19 bases between. The CDR3 is CASSLAAMRGMGDTQYF. Here the CDR3 DNA reads TGCGCCAGCAGCTTGGCGGCTATGCGCGGGATGGGAGATACGCAGTATTTT.

This chain joins TRBV9 and TRBJ1-1; 7 bases line up with TRBD1. The CDR3 is made up of 14 amino acids. Germline V gives CDR1 SGDLS, CDR2 YYNGEE. V shed 3 bases and J 6 bases; nucleotides not matched to a gene: 8. The CDR3: CASSAGQVVAEAFF. The CDR3 bases are TGTGCCAGCAGCGCCGGACAGGTGGTTGCTGAAGCTTTCTTT. The whole variable domain, remainder taken from reference TRBV9 and TRBJ1-1, is DSGVTQTPKHLITATGQRVTLRCSPRSGDLSVYWYQQSLDQGLQFLIQYYNGEERAKGNILERFSAQQFPDLHSELNLSSLELGDSALYFCASSAGQVVAEAFFGQGTRLTVV.

The sample holds many counts of this clonotype. The CDR3 region has the DNA TGTGCCAGCAGTTTGGGGCAGGGGGCGATAGAGACCCAGTACTTC. This encodes CASSLGQGAIETQYF. The V gene is TRBV28, the J gene TRBJ2-5; the match to TRBD1 covers 8 bases. This CDR3 contains 15 residues. Germline loops: CDR1 MDHEN, CDR2 SYDVKM. Losses at the gene ends were 3 bases for V and 4 bases for J; bases not matched to a gene: 7.

This clonotype was observed a few times. The V call is TRBV2, the J call TRBJ2-1, with D tentatively TRBD1 (6 bases). The CDR3 contains 13 residues. The V end was cut by 7 bases, the J end by 4 bases, with 11 bases between. Germline V CDR1 and CDR2: SNHLY, FYNNEI. The CDR3 DNA follows: TGTGCCAGCATGCTAGGACAGTACAATGAGCAGTTCTTC. It encodes CASMLGQYNEQFF.

This clonotype was seen many times. The chain links TRBV15 to TRBJ2-1; 9 bases line up with TRBD2. The CDR3 runs 18 residues. CDR1 LNHNV and CDR2 YYDKDF come from the germline V gene (reference sequence). J lost 0 bases, V lost 0 bases, and 6 bases had no gene match. The CDR3 sequence is CATSRDTSGFSSYNEQFF. CDR3 bases: TGTGCCACCAGCAGAGATACTAGCGGGTTTTCCTCCTACAATGAGCAGTTCTTC.

This clonotype appeared many times. One end of the junction fails to match germline, which may point to a read error. The V gene is TRBV28, the J gene TRBJ2-4; 7 bases are a match to TRBD1. The CDR3 totals 15 residues. Germline assignment: CDR1 MDHEN and CDR2 SYDVKM. The CDR3 nucleotides read TGTGCCAGCAGTCCTCCTCGAACAGGGGTAAACATTCAGTGCTTC. Translation: CASSPPRTGVNIQCF.